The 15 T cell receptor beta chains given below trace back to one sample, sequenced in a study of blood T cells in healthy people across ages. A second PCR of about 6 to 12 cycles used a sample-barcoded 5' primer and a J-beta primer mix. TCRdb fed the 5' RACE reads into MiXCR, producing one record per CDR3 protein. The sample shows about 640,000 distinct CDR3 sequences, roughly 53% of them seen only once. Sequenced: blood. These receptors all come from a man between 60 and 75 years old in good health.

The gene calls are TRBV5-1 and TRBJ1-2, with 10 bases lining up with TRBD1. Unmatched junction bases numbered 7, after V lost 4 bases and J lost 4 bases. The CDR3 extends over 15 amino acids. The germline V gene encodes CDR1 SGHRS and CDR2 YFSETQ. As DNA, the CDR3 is TGCGCCAGCAGCACGACAGGGGGCGCGGGCTATGGCTACACCTTC. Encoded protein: CASSTTGGAGYGYTF.

CDR3: CSVARGQGVETQYF. The CDR3 coding sequence is TGCAGCGTTGCTCGGGGACAGGGAGTAGAGACCCAGTACTTC. The rearrangement links TRBV29-1 to TRBJ2-5, with 9 nucleotides matching TRBD1. CDR1 is SQVTM and CDR2 is ANQGSEA in the germline V gene. Trimming at V came to 4 bases and at J to 4 bases, leaving 7 bases not matched to a gene. This CDR3 is 14 amino acids long.

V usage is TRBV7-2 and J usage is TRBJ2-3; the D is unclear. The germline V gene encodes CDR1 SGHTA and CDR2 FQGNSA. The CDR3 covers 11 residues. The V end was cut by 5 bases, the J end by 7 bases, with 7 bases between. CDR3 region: CASSPLNTQYF. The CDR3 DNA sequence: TGTGCCAGCAGCCCTCTAAATACGCAGTATTTT.

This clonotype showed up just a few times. The chain's CDR3 is CSARDPGQGPYNEQFF. The CDR3 DNA reads as TGCAGTGCTAGAGATCCCGGACAGGGCCCTTACAATGAGCAGTTCTTC. This sequence joins TRBV20-1 and TRBJ2-1; 8 positions agree with TRBD1. Per the germline V gene, CDR1 is DFQATT and CDR2 is SNEGSKA (reference sequence). Trimming at V came to 0 bases and at J to 4 bases, leaving 8 bases not matched to a gene. The CDR3 consists of 16 residues.

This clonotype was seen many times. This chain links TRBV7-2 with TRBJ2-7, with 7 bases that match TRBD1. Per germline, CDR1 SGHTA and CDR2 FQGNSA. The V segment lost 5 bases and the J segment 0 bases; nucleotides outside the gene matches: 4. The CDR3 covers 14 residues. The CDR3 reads CASSQRQGSYEQYF. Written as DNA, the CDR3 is TGTGCCAGCAGCCAAAGACAGGGCTCCTACGAGCAGTACTTC.

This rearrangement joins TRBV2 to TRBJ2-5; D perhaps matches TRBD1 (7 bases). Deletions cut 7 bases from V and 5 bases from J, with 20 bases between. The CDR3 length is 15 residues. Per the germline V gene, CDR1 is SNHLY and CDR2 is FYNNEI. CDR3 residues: CASIEGAGGGETQYF. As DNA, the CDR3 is TGTGCCAGCATTGAGGGGGCCGGGGGCGGGGAGACCCAGTACTTC.

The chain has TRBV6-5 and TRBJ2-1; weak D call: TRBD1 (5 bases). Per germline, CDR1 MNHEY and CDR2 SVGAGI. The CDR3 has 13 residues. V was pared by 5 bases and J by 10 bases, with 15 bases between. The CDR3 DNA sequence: TGTGCCAGCAGTCCTCGCAGGGTGAGGGAGCAGTTCTTC. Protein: CASSPRRVREQFF.

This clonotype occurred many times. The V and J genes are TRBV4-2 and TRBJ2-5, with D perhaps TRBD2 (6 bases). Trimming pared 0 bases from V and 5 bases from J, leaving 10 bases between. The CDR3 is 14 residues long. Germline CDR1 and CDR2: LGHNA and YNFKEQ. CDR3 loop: CASSQEEGPETQYF. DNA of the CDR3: TGTGCCAGCAGCCAAGAGGAGGGTCCGGAGACCCAGTACTTC.

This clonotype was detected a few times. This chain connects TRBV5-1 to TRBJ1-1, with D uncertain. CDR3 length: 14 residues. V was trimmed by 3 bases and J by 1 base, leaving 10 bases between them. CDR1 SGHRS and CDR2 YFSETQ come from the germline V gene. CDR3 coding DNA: TGCGCCAGCAGCTATGACCCCGGGAACACTGAAGCTTTCTTT. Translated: CASSYDPGNTEAFF. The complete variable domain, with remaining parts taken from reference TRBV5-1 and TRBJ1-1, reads KAGVTQTPRYLIKTRGQQVTLSCSPISGHRSVSWYQQTPGQGLQFLFEYFSETQRNKGNFPGRFSGRQFSNSRSEMNVSTLELGDSALYLCASSYDPGNTEAFFGQGTRLTVV.

CDR3 sequence: CASSYSTANYGYTF. In DNA, the CDR3 is TGTGCCAGCAGTTACTCGACGGCTAACTATGGCTACACCTTC. The rearrangement joins TRBV6-6 to TRBJ1-2; no firm D call. The CDR3 runs 14 residues. V was clipped by 0 bases and J by 0 bases, with 5 bases between them. Per germline, CDR1 MNHNY and CDR2 SVGAGI (reference sequence).

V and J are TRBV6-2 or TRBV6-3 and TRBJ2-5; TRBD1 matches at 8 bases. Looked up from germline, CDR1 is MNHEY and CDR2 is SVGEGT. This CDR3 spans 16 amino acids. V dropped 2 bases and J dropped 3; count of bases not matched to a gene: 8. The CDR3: CASSYGPGQGKETQYF. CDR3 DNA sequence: TGTGCCAGCAGTTACGGCCCAGGACAGGGTAAAGAGACCCAGTACTTC.

The CDR3 sequence: CAIRAGGSSSYEQYF. The CDR3 DNA is TGTGCCATCCGGGCGGGGGGGTCGAGCTCCTACGAGCAGTACTTC. The rearrangement links TRBV10-3 to TRBJ2-7, with TRBD2 matching 9 bases. CDR3 length equals 15 residues. The V gene's germline CDR1 is ENHRY and CDR2 SYGVKD. V shed 8 bases and J 0 bases; nucleotides not matched to a gene: 8.

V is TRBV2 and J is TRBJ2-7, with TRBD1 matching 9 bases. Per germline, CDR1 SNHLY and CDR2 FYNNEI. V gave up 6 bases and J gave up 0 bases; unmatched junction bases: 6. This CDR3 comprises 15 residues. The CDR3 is CASSGPTGGSYEQYF. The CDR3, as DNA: TGTGCCAGCAGCGGCCCGACAGGGGGCTCCTACGAGCAGTACTTC.

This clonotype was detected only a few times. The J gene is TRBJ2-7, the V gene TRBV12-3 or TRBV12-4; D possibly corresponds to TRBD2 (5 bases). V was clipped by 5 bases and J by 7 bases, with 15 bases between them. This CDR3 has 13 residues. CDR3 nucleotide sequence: TGTGCCAGCAGTGGTCTGCGGGTCGGTGAGCAGTACTTC. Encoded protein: CASSGLRVGEQYF.

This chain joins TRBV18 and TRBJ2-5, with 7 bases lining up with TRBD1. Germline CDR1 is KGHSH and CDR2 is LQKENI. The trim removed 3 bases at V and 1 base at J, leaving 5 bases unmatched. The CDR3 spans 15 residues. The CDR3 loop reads CASSPYRDSQETQYF. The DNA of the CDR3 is TGTGCCAGCTCACCCTACCGGGACAGCCAAGAGACCCAGTACTTC.